These 3 T cell receptor beta chains came from one sample sequenced in a study of blood T cells in healthy people across ages. The authors ran a second PCR of 7 to 11 cycles using a sample-barcoded 5' primer and a J-beta primer mix. TCRdb analysed the 5' RACE reads with MiXCR anew, one entry per CDR3 protein. The sample comprises approximately 2,000,000 distinct CDR3 sequences, 30% to 40% of which are singletons, and about 21% rests with the top ten. Sequencing input: blood. These receptors all come from a human donor in good health.

The chain joins TRBV5-1 to TRBJ2-5, with TRBD2 matching 7 bases. V was pared by 2 bases and J by 3 bases, with 4 bases of the junction left unmatched. There are 14 residues in the CDR3. The germline CDR1 and CDR2 sequences are SGHRS and YFSETQ. The CDR3 reads CASSFFTSEETQYF. The CDR3 DNA reads as TGCGCCAGCAGCTTTTTTACTAGCGAAGAGACCCAGTACTTC. The full variable domain, with the rest looked up from reference TRBV5-1 and TRBJ2-5, is KAGVTQTPRYLIKTRGQQVTLSCSPISGHRSVSWYQQTPGQGLQFLFEYFSETQRNKGNFPGRFSGRQFSNSRSEMNVSTLELGDSALYLCASSFFTSEETQYFGPGTRLLVL.

The chain combines TRBV6-5 with TRBJ2-7; 11 bases fit TRBD2. The length of the CDR3 is 16 residues. After removal of 6 bases from V and 5 bases from J, the junction contained 12 bases not matched to a gene. Germline V gene data show CDR1 as MNHEY and CDR2 as SVGAGI. The CDR3 region is CASRNLIAGGPDEQYF. The CDR3 nucleotides read TGTGCCAGCAGGAACCTTATAGCGGGGGGGCCAGACGAGCAGTACTTC.

A few counts support this clonotype. The CDR3 here is CASSPGQDYYEQYF. In nucleotides, the CDR3 is TGCGCCAGCAGTCCAGGACAGGATTACTACGAGCAGTACTTC. The rearrangement uses TRBV4-1 and TRBJ2-7; 7 nucleotides align to TRBD1. Germline values: CDR1 MGHRA, CDR2 YSYEKL. Trimming removed 6 bases from V and 3 bases from J; junction bases left unmatched: 8. CDR3 length equals 14 residues.